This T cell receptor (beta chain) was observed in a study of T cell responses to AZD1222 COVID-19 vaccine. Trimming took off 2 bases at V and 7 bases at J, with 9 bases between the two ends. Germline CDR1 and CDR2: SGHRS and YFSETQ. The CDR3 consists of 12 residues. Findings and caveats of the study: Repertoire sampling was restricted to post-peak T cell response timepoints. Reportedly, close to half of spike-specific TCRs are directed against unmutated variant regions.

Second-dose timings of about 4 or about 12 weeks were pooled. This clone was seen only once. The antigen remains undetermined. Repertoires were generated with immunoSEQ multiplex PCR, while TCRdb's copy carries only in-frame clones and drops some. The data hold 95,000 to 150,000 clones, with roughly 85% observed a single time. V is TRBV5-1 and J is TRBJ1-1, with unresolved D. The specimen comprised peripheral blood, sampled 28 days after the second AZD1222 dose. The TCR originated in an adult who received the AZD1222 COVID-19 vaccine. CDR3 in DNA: TGCGCCAGCAGCTTTGTCGGGGTTGAAGCTTTCTTT. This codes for CASSFVGVEAFF.